The following is a TCR beta chain sequence with its context. The table came from immunoSEQ multiplex PCR; TCRdb's copy has only in-frame clones and leaves some out. This table has about 52,000 clones, over 75% appearing once. This sample is drawn from a study of blood T cell repertoires in COVID-19. The ends lost 4 bases at V and 2 bases at J; junction bases unmatched: 9. This CDR3 has 16 amino acids. Germline loops: CDR1 SGDLS, CDR2 YYNGEE. Sequenced material: peripheral blood. The chain joins TRBV9 to TRBJ2-3; 8 bases fit TRBD1. The source of this sequence is a man between 65 and 80 years old with active COVID-19. The CDR3 DNA is TGTGCCAGCAGCCTCGAGGGGACAGGTGTCACAGATACGCAGTATTTT. Its translation: CASSLEGTGVTDTQYF. Complete variable domain (other parts from reference TRBV9 and TRBJ2-3): DSGVTQTPKHLITATGQRVTLRCSPRSGDLSVYWYQQSLDQGLQFLIQYYNGEERAKGNILERFSAQQFPDLHSELNLSSLELGDSALYFCASSLEGTGVTDTQYFGPGTRLTVL.